This T cell receptor (beta chain) derives from a study of T cells in Graves' hyperthyroidism and ophthalmopathy. The wider study: Staff took peripheral blood when the initial diagnosis was made, before any treatment began. Whole-study results and caveats: Through a model of 13 V-J features, ophthalmopathy was separated from stable hyperthyroidism. The model foresaw ophthalmopathy a median around 6.8 months prior to onset. The majority of expanded thyroid clonotypes above 0.001 also appeared in blood.

Amplification targeted TCR beta CDR3 regions from RNA transcripts. The HTBI set primed first-round TCR CDR3 RT-PCR. Using its own MiXCR run on the multiplex PCR reads, TCRdb lists one record per CDR3 protein. The sample has about 300,000 distinct CDR3 sequences, roughly a fifth seen once. This clonotype was recorded once. Its antigen remains unidentified. With a much larger clone just one base away, this may be a read error. This CDR3 contains 14 residues. Looked up from germline, CDR1 is SEHNR and CDR2 is FQNEAQ (reference sequence). Material: blood. The V and J genes are TRBV7-9 and TRBJ2-5, with D unresolved. This sequence originates from a man aged 45-65 years with Graves' ophthalmopathy. The CDR3 region has the DNA TGTGCCAGCAGCCCGGGTAGGGCCCAAGAGTCCCAGTACTTC. This encodes CASSPGRAQESQYF.